This T cell receptor beta chain was retrieved from a study of T cell responses to AZD1222 COVID-19 vaccine. General observations from the study: Seropositive AZD1222 recipients at baseline numbered only five or six.

This clone was counted only a few times. Its antigen is undetermined. Germline CDR1 and CDR2: LGHDT and YNNKEL (reference sequence). V lost 4 bases and J lost 6; bases outside the gene matches: 5. CDR3 length equals 14 residues. Only in-frame clones appear in the TCRdb table, and some are missing; sequencing was by immunoSEQ multiplex PCR. The repertoire holds more than 95,000 clones, with roughly 88% as singletons. Sequenced material: peripheral blood, taken on day 0 of AZD1222 vaccination. The chain uses TRBV3-1 (or the pseudogene TRBV3-2) and TRBJ1-5, with 8 bases lining up with TRBD1. The TCR was taken from an adult in good health. In DNA, the CDR3 is TGTGCCAGCAGCCCCGGGACAGGCTTTCAGCCCCAGCATTTT. This translates into CASSPGTGFQPQHF.